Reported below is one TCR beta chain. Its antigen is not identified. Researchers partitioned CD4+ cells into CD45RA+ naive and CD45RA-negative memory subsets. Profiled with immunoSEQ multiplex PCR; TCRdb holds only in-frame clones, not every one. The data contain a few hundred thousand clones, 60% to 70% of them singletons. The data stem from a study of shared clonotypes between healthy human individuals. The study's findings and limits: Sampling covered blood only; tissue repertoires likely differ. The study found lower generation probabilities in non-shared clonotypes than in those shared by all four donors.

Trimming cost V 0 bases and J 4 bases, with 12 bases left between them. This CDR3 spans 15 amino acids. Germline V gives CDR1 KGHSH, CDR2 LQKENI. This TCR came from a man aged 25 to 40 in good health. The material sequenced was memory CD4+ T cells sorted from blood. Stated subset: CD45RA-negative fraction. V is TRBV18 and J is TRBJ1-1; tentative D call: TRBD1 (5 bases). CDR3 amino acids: CASSPPVGASTEAFF. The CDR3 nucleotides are TGTGCCAGCTCACCACCGGTAGGGGCAAGCACTGAAGCTTTCTTT. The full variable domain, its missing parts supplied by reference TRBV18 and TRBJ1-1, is NAGVMQNPRHLVRRRGQEARLRCSPMKGHSHVYWYRQLPEEGLKFMVYLQKENIIDESGMPKERFSAEFPKEGPSILRIQQVVRGDSAAYFCASSPPVGASTEAFFGQGTRLTVV.